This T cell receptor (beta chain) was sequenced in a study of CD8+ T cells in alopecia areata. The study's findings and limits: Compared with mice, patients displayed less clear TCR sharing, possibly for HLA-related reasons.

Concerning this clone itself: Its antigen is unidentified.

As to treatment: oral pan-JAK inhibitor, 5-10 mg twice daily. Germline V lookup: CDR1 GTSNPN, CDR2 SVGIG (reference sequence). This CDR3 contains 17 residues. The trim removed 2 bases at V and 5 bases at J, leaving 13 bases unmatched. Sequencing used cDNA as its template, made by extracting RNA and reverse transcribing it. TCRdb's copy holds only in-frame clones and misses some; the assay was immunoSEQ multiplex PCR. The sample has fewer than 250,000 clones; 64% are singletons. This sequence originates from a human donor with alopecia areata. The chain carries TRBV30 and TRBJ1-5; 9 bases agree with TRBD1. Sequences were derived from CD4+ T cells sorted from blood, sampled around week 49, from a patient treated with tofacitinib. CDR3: CAWSPARGTGSYQPQHF. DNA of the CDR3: TGTGCCTGGAGTCCTGCCCGGGGGACAGGGTCTTATCAGCCCCAGCATTTT.